What follows describes a single TCR beta chain. This clone was counted only a few times. Its antigen specificity is not known. Qualities for individual bases were not recorded, and no much larger clone is one base off. These data are taken from a study of blood T cell repertoires in COVID-19 (dated by TCRdb to the early 2020s). Regarding the study in general: The collaborator samples originated in the United States, Italy and Spain and spanned the acute and convalescent phases of COVID-19. Where available, HLA class I and class II types were obtained from metadata supplied by the sample provider rather than from assay-based typing. The prospective study material was composed of cDNA or gDNA derived from T cells, B-cell-depleted T cells, or PBMCs. Deeply sampled blood TCRbeta repertoires from subjects exposed to, actively infected with, or recovered from COVID-19 were included in the dataset. A de-identified subject ID, COVID-19 status, age in years and sex were almost always included in the sample metadata. The samples were drawn from two sources: the first 160 participants of the ongoing ImmuneRACE study, and fewer than 1,500 subjects contributed by 6 global collaborators. The repertoires were released in a freely available public database meant as a resource for research on the immune response to SARS-CoV-2.

TCRbeta CDR3 regions were amplified from genomic DNA using the immunoSEQ Assay, a bias-controlled multiplex PCR. The paper's processing steps were these. The number of nucleated cells in each sample was estimated from the amplification of reference gene primers within the assay. To quantify the absolute abundance of each unique TCRbeta CDR3 rearrangement, sequence reads were collapsed and filtered. For each sample, productive Simpson clonality was calculated as the square root of Simpson's diversity index over productive rearrangements. TCRdb stores this immuneACCESS table with in-frame sequences only. Part of the clones is absent; in the studies checked, under half of the shortfall reflects unresolved V genes, and no reason is known for the rest. From that table come the V and J calls and clone size; the DNA was used to work out D and trimming. The sample contains 150,000 or so clones, more than 70% of them found a single time. The ten largest account for 10% to 15% of the sample.

The CDR3, cysteine through phenylalanine, is 15 amino acids long. Solely the CDR3 DNA is kept, with 45 bases framed from the first base. CDR1 and CDR2 are drawn from the germline V gene (reference sequence): LNHDA, SQIVND. Trimming costs V 8 bases and J 7 bases, and their ends lie 24 bases apart. Each collaborating institution followed its own protocols to collect whole blood in K2EDTA tubes. For TCRbeta analysis, collaborator samples were shipped as frozen whole blood, as isolated PBMCs, or as DNA extracted from either sample type. What the research found in general, with its limitations: How much clinical and demographic metadata was included differed by source and by participant, and the metadata was provided uncurated.

The source is a man aged 55 to 69 with active or convalescent COVID-19. Sequenced sample: peripheral blood. Recombination linked TRBV19 to TRBJ2-7; TRBD1 is a possible D gene, resting on 8 matching bases. In nucleotides, the sequence is TGTGCCAGTCGCCGGGACTACCGGGACAGGCATGAGCAGTACTTC. Its product reads: CASRRDYRDRHEQYF.